Following are 10 T cell receptor beta chains from one sample sequenced in a study of Tregs in tolerant kidney transplant recipients. Recipients received nonmyeloablative bone marrow transplants from related graft donors, with transient mixed chimerism. Method: immunoSEQ multiplex PCR; TCRdb's copy keeps in-frame clones and lacks some. The table records approximately 50,000 clones, approximately 91% of them present only once. The source was CD8+ T cells from blood (PBMCs), collected 24 months after the transplant. All receptors come from a human patient who received a combined kidney and bone marrow transplant. Some T cells may trace back to the graft donor.

This chain joins TRBV15 and TRBJ2-3; 7 positions match TRBD1. The CDR3 sequence is 15 residues long. CDR1 and CDR2 (germline): LNHNV, YYDKDF (reference sequence). Germline trimming cut 4 bases from V and 2 bases from J; bases unmatched to any gene: 6. CDR3 region: CATSTRQGSTDTQYF. For the CDR3, the DNA is TGTGCCACCAGCACCAGACAGGGATCCACAGATACGCAGTATTTT.

J is TRBJ1-6 and V is TRBV19, with 7 bases lining up with TRBD1. V lost 5 bases, J lost 10 bases, and 8 bases stayed unmatched. Germline V gives CDR1 LNHDA, CDR2 SQIVND (reference sequence). The CDR3 spans 14 residues. CDR3 nucleotide sequence: TGTGCCAGTAGTGTCTGGACAGGCGGGTCACCCCTCCACTTT. This codes for CASSVWTGGSPLHF.

CDR3 amino acids: CAWGPGGLNGYTF. DNA for the CDR3: TGTGCCTGGGGCCCAGGGGGCTTGAATGGCTACACCTTC. The chain employs TRBV30 and TRBJ1-2; 8 nucleotides align to TRBD1. Losses at the gene ends were 5 bases for V and 6 bases for J; bases not matched to a gene: 8. Germline V gene sequence: CDR1 GTSNPN, CDR2 SVGIG (reference sequence). The CDR3 totals 13 residues.

The chain recombines TRBV4-1 with TRBJ2-3, with D perhaps matching TRBD1 (6 bases). Germline V lookup: CDR1 MGHRA, CDR2 YSYEKL. V was shortened by 1 base and J by 14 bases, with 10 bases between the two germline ends. The CDR3 runs 11 residues. The DNA of the CDR3 is TGCGCCAGCAGCCAAGGGGGGCTTTGGTATTTT. This encodes CASSQGGLWYF.

In its sample, this clone was seen a few times. The V and J genes are TRBV7-6 and TRBJ2-1; TRBD2 matches at 9 bases. V lost 5 bases, J lost 8 bases, and 10 bases stayed unmatched. Germline CDR1 and CDR2: SGHVS and FNYEAQ. The CDR3 length is 15 residues. CDR3 in DNA: TGTGCCAGCAGCCCGGGGGCGGGAGGGTCGCATGAGCAGTTCTTC. Translation: CASSPGAGGSHEQFF.

The CDR3 DNA reads TGCGCCAGCAGCCAATTCCCTACTAGCGGGAGAGGGGAGCAGTTCTTC. Amino acid sequence: CASSQFPTSGRGEQFF. V is TRBV4-3 and J is TRBJ2-1; 11 bases are shared with TRBD2. In germline, CDR1 is LGHNA, CDR2 YSLEER. Unmatched junction bases numbered 10, after V lost 2 bases and J lost 10 bases. The CDR3 runs to 16 residues.

V is TRBV14 and J is TRBJ1-1; the match to TRBD1 covers 7 bases. Germline loops: CDR1 SGHDN, CDR2 FVKESK. There are 14 residues in the CDR3. V shed 1 base and J 4 bases; nucleotides not matched to a gene: 3. The DNA of the CDR3 is TGTGCCAGCAGCCAAGGGTACAGGGGCACTGAAGCTTTCTTT. Translated: CASSQGYRGTEAFF.

The chain uses TRBV5-1 and TRBJ2-3; D gene unclear. V was clipped by 0 bases and J by 2 bases, with 4 bases between them. Germline V gene data show CDR1 as SGHRS and CDR2 as YFSETQ. CDR3 size: 13 residues. The CDR3 sequence: CASSLDYTDTQYF. CDR3 bases: TGCGCCAGCAGCTTGGACTACACAGATACGCAGTATTTT.

The J gene is TRBJ1-1, the V gene TRBV7-9; no clear D. Trimming cost V 2 bases and J 4 bases, with 11 bases left between them. Germline CDR1 and CDR2: SEHNR and FQNEAQ (reference sequence). The CDR3 length is 14 residues. CDR3 region: CASSLSRSFTEAFF. The CDR3 DNA is TGTGCCAGCAGCTTATCCCGGAGTTTCACTGAAGCTTTCTTT.

The V gene is TRBV9, the J gene TRBJ2-3; perhaps TRBD2 as D (7 bases). CDR1 and CDR2 from the germline V gene are SGDLS and YYNGEE. V was pared by 2 bases and J by 9 bases, with 10 bases between. The CDR3 covers 12 residues. CDR3 region: CASSVGGRTQYF. The CDR3 nucleotides are TGTGCCAGCAGCGTCGGGGGGCGGACGCAGTATTTT.